The rows below give T cell receptor beta chains drawn from one sample of a study of shared clonotypes between healthy human individuals. Sequencing used immunoSEQ multiplex PCR; TCRdb keeps in-frame clones, though not all of them. The data show some 1 million clones, around 74% seen once. The sequenced sample was memory CD4+ T cells sorted from blood. All receptors come from a man between 18 and 29 years old in good health. Both conserved end residues are part of each CDR3. A D gene is named only where the DNA matches it firmly. Size is omitted from some rows. Given values are once, few, many or a class for expanded clones.

cdr3_nt cdr3_aa j_call clone_size d_call v_call
TGTGCCAGCAGTGCAGGGACTAGCGAGGGTACGCAGTATTTT CASSAGTSEGTQYF TRBJ2-3 once TRBD2 TRBV6-4
TGTGCCAGCAGCCGGGACAAGAACACTGAAGCTTTCTTT CASSRDKNTEAFF TRBJ1-1 . . TRBV7-6
TGCGCCAGCAGCTTGAAAAGGGGCCAGCCCCAGCATTTT CASSLKRGQPQHF TRBJ1-5 . . TRBV5-1
TGTGCCAGCAGCTTAAAGTGGGACAGCTACGAGCAGTACTTC CASSLKWDSYEQYF TRBJ2-7 . TRBD1 TRBV7-2
TGTGCCAGCAGCGTAGGGGCGGGAATAGGGCCGCCTAAGAATGAGCAGTTCTTC CASSVGAGIGPPKNEQFF TRBJ2-1 . . TRBV9
TGTGCCAGCAGCCTACGTGGGGACAGGGTTGCCAAAAACATTCAGTACTTC CASSLRGDRVAKNIQYF TRBJ2-4 many TRBD1 TRBV27
TGTGCCAGCAGTTACGACCCCACAGATACGCAGTATTTT CASSYDPTDTQYF TRBJ2-3 . . TRBV6-5
TGTGCCAGCTCAATTGACAGGGAAGGCGAGCAGTACTTC CASSIDREGEQYF TRBJ2-7 . TRBD1 TRBV18
TGTGCCAGCAGTGAAGTGGTAGGTTGGGTGGACGGACGATCGATTGAAAAACTGTTTTTT CASSEVVGWVDGRSIEKLFF TRBJ1-4 . . TRBV6-1
TGTGCCAGCAGCCGGGACTCCACAGATACGCAGTATTTT CASSRDSTDTQYF TRBJ2-3 few . TRBV25-1
TGTGCCAGTACGGCGGGACAGGGATATGGCTACACCTTC CASTAGQGYGYTF TRBJ1-2 many TRBD1 TRBV19
TGTGCCAGCAACTACGGGCTAAGTCAGCCCCAGCATTTT CASNYGLSQPQHF TRBJ1-5 . . TRBV19